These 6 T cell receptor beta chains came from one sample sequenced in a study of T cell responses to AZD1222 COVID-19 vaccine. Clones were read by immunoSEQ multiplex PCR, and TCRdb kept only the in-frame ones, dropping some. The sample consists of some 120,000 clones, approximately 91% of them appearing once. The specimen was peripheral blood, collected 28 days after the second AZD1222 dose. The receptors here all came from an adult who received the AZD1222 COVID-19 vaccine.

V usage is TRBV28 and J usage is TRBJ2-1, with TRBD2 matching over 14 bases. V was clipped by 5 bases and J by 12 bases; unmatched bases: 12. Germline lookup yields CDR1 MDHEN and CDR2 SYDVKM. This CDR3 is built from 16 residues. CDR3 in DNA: TGTGCCAGCAGTCGAGGGACTAGCGGGGGTCCGGGGTGGCAGTTCTTC. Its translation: CASSRGTSGGPGWQFF.

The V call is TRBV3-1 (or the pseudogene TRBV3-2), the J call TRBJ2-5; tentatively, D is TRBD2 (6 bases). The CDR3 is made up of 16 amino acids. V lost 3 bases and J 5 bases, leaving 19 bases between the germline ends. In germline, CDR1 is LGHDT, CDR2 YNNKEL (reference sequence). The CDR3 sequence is CASSQFSGKMGETQYF. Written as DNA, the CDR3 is TGTGCCAGCAGCCAGTTTAGCGGAAAAATGGGGGAGACCCAGTACTTC.

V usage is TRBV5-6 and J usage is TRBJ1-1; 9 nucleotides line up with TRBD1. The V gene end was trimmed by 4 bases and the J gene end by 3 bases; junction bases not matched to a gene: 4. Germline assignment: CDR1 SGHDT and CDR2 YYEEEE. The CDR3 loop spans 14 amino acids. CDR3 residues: CASSPDRGYTEAFF. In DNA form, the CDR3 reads TGTGCCAGCAGCCCGGACAGGGGTTACACTGAAGCTTTCTTT.

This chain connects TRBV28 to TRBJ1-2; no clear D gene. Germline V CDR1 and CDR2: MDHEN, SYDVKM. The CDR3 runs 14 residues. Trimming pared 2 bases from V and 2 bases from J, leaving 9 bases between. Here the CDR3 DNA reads TGTGCCAGCAGTTTAGGACCAATCAACTATGGCTACACCTTC. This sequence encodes CASSLGPINYGYTF.

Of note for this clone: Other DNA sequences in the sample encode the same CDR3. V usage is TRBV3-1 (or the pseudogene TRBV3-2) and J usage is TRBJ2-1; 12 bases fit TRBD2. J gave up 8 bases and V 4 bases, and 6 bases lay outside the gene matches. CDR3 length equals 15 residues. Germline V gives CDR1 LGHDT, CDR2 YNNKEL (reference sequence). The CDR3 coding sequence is TGTGCCAGCAGCCTGGGGCTAGCGGGAGGGTATGAGCAGTTCTTC. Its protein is CASSLGLAGGYEQFF.

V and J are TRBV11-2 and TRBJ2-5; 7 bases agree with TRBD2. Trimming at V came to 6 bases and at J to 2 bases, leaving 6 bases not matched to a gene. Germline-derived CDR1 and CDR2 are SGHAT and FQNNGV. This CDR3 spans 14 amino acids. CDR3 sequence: CASSFNGGQETQYF. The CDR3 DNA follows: TGTGCCAGCAGTTTTAACGGGGGGCAAGAGACCCAGTACTTC.